The sample holds many counts of the clone carrying this T cell receptor (beta chain). Antigen: not known. The source of the sample is a study of T cells after yellow fever vaccination. Study information: SMART-Seq v4 Ultra Low Input prepared libraries from low-cell fractions. Study-wide points: Among primary-vaccination clones, most reappeared after the booster, at about 95% for CD4 and around 90% for CD8. Shared CD4/CD8 clonotypes were a small share, likely from convergent recombination.

TCRdb reanalysed the 5' RACE reads using MiXCR and keeps one entry per CDR3 protein. The sample lists more than 200,000 distinct CDR3 sequences; approximately 3.6% were seen once. V gave up 4 bases and J gave up 5 bases, with 18 bases separating them. The CDR3 totals 15 residues. In germline, CDR1 is SGHRS, CDR2 YFSETQ. The specimen was PBMCs, collected 15 days after the yellow fever booster vaccination. This chain links TRBV5-1 with TRBJ2-5; D not certain. This TCR was sampled from a man aged 18 to 30 who received the YFV17D yellow fever vaccine. The CDR3 sequence is CASSPLGVGWETQYF. The CDR3 DNA is TGCGCCAGCAGCCCTCTTGGGGTGGGATGGGAGACCCAGTACTTC. The full variable domain, its missing parts supplied by reference TRBV5-1 and TRBJ2-5, is KAGVTQTPRYLIKTRGQQVTLSCSPISGHRSVSWYQQTPGQGLQFLFEYFSETQRNKGNFPGRFSGRQFSNSRSEMNVSTLELGDSALYLCASSPLGVGWETQYFGPGTRLLVL.